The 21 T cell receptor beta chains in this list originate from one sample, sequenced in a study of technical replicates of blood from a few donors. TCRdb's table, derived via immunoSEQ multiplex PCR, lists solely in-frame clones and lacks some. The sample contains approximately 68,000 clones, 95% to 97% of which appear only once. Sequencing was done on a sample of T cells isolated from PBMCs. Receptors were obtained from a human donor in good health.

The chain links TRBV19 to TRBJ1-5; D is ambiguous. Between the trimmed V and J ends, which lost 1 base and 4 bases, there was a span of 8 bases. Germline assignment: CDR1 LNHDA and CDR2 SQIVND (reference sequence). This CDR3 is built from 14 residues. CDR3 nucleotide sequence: TGTGCCAGTAGTATAGGGCAGAGGAATCAGCCCCAGCATTTT. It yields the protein CASSIGQRNQPQHF. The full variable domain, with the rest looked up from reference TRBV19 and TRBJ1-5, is DGGITQSPKYLFRKEGQNVTLSCEQNLNHDAMYWYRQDPGQGLRLIYYSQIVNDFQKGDIAEGYSVSREKKESFPLTVTSAQKNPTAFYLCASSIGQRNQPQHFGDGTRLSIL.

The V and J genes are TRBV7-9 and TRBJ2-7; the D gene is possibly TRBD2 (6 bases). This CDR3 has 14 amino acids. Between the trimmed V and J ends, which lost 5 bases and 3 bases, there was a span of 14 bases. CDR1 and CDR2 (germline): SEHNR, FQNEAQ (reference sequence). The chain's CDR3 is CASSDWTTHYEQYF. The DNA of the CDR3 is TGTGCCAGCAGCGACTGGACTACCCACTACGAGCAGTACTTC.

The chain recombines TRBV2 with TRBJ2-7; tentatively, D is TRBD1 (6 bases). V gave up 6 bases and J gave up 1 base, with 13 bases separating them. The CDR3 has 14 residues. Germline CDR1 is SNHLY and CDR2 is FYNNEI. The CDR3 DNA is TGTGCCAGCAGCGATAGCAGGGGATCCTACGAGCAGTACTTC. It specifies CASSDSRGSYEQYF.

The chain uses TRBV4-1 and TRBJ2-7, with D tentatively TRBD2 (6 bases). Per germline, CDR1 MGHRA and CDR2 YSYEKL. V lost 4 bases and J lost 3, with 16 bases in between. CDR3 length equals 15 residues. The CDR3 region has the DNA TGCGCCAGCAGCCTCTCTGATAGCGGCCGCTACGAGCAGTACTTC. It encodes CASSLSDSGRYEQYF.

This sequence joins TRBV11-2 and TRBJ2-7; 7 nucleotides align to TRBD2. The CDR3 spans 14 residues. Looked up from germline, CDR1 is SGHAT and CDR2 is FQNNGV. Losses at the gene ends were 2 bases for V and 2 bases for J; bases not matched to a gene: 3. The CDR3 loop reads CASSLTSATYEQYF. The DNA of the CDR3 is TGTGCCAGCAGCTTAACTAGCGCTACCTACGAGCAGTACTTC.

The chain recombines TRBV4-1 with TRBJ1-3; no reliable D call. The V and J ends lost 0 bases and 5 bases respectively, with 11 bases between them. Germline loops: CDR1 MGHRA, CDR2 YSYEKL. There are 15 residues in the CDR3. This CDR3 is CASSQDLGSRNTIYF. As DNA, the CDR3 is TGCGCCAGCAGCCAAGATCTAGGTTCTAGAAACACCATATATTTT.

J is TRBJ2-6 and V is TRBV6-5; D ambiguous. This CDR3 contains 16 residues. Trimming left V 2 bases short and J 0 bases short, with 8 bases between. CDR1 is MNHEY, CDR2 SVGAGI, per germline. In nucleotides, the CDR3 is TGTGCCAGCAGTTACGAAGGCGGCTCTGGGGCCAACGTCCTGACTTTC. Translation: CASSYEGGSGANVLTF.

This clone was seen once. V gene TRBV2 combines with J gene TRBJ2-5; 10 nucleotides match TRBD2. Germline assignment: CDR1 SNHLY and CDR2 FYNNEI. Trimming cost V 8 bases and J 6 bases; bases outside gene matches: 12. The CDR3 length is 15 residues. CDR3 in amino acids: CASDLAGVSQKTQYF. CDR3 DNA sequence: TGTGCCAGCGATCTAGCGGGAGTAAGTCAAAAGACCCAGTACTTC.

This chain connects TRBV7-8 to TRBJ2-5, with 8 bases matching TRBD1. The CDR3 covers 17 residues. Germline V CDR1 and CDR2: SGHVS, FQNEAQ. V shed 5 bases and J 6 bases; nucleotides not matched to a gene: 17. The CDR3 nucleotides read TGTGCCAGCAGCGAACTCTACCGGACAGGGTCGGTAAAGACCCAGTACTTC. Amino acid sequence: CASSELYRTGSVKTQYF.

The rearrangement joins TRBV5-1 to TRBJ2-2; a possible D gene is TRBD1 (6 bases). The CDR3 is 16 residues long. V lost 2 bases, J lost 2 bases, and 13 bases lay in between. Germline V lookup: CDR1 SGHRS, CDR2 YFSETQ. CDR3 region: CASSFSTGLNTGELFF. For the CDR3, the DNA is TGCGCCAGCAGCTTTTCGACAGGCCTTAACACCGGGGAGCTGTTTTTT. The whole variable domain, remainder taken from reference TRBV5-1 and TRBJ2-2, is KAGVTQTPRYLIKTRGQQVTLSCSPISGHRSVSWYQQTPGQGLQFLFEYFSETQRNKGNFPGRFSGRQFSNSRSEMNVSTLELGDSALYLCASSFSTGLNTGELFFGEGSRLTVL.

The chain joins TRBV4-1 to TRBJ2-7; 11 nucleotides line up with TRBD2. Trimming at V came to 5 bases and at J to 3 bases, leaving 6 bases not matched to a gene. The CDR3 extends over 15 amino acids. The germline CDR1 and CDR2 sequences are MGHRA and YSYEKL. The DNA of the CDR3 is TGCGCCAGCAGCTACCTAGCGGGAGGCCTCTACGAGCAGTACTTC. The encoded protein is CASSYLAGGLYEQYF.

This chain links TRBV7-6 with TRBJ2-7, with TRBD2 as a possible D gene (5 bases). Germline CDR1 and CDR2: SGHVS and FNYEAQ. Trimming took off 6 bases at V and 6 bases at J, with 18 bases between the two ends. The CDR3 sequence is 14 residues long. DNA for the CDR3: TGTGCCAGCAGACCCTTAGCGCTCTCTGGCGAGCAGTACTTC. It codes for CASRPLALSGEQYF.

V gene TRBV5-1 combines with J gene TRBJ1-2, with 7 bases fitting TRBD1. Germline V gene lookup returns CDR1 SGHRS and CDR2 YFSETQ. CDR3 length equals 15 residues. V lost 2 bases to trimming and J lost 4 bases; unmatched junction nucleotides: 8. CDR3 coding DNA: TGCGCCAGCAGCTTAAGAGGACAGGACGCCTATGGCTACACCTTC. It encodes CASSLRGQDAYGYTF.

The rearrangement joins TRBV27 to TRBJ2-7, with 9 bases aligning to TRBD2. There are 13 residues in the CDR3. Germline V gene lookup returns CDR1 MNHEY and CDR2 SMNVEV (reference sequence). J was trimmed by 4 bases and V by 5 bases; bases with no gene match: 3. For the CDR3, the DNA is TGTGCCAGCAGTCTGGGACTAGCTTACGAGCAGTACTTC. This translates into CASSLGLAYEQYF.

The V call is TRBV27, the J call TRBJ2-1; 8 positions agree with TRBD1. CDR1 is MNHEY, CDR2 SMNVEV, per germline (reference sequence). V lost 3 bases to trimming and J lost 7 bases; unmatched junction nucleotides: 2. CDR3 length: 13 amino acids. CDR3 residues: CASSFTGGNEQFF. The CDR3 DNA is TGTGCCAGCAGTTTTACAGGGGGGAATGAGCAGTTCTTC.

As DNA, the CDR3 is TGTGCCAGCAGCTTAGGGGCGGGAAGAACCGGGGAGCTGTTTTTT. It yields the protein CASSLGAGRTGELFF. The gene calls are TRBV7-6 and TRBJ2-2; possibly TRBD2 for D (6 bases). From germline, CDR1 is SGHVS and CDR2 FNYEAQ. The length of the CDR3 is 15 residues. Trimming took off 1 base at V and 5 bases at J, with 11 bases between the two ends.

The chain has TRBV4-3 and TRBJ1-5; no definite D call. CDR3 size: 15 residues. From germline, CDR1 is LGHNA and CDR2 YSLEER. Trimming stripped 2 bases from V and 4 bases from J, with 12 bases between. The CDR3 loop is CASSQSISLNQPQHF. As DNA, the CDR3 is TGCGCCAGCAGCCAAAGCATATCGCTGAATCAGCCCCAGCATTTT.

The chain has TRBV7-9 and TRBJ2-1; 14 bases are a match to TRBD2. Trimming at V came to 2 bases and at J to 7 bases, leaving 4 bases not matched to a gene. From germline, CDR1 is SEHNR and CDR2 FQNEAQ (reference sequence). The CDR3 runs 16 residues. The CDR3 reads CASSLLGTSGSNEQFF. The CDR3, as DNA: TGTGCCAGCAGCTTACTAGGGACTAGCGGGAGTAATGAGCAGTTCTTC.

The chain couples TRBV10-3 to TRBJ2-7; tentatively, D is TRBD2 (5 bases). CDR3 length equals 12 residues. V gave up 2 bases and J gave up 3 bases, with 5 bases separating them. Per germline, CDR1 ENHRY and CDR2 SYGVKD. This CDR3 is CAISEGGYEQYF. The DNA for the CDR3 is TGTGCCATCAGTGAGGGAGGCTACGAGCAGTACTTC.

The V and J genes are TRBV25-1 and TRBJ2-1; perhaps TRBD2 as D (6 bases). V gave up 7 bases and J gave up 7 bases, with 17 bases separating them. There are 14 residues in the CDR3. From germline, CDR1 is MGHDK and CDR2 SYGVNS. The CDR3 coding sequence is TGTGCCAGCACCCTGGCAGAACTAGCAAATGAGCAGTTCTTC. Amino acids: CASTLAELANEQFF.

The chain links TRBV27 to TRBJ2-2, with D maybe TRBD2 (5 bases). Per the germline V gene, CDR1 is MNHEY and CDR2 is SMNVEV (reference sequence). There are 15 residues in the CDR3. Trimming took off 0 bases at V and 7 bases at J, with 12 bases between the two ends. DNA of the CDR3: TGTGCCAGCAGTTTATCTCGGGGAACTGACGGGGAGCTGTTTTTT. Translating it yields CASSLSRGTDGELFF.